This T cell receptor (beta chain) was sequenced during a study of shared clonotypes between healthy human individuals. Points from the study as a whole: The researchers took only blood, and tissue repertoires probably look different. The study drew on few donors, limiting represented genetic and exposure-history diversity. Compared with clonotypes that all four donors shared, non-shared clonotypes had lower generation probabilities.

About this clone: Its specificity is not known.

Sequencing was performed with immunoSEQ multiplex PCR; in TCRdb, only in-frame clones are kept and a portion is missing. Of a few million clones listed, about 93% were seen once; the top ten hold approximately 1.6%. CD45RO-negative cells were positively selected for CCR7, leaving out terminally differentiated effector memory CD45RA+ cells. Donors comprised healthy HIV-negative adults lacking recent acute infections or vaccinations. This TCR was sampled from a man aged 18 to 29 in good health. Some clones in this sample may be carry-over from other donors' samples. The sequencing input was naive CD8+ T cells from PBMCs.

As DNA, the CDR3 is TGTGCCAGCAGCTCGGGAGTTGAGCAGTTCTTC. Its translation: CASSSGVEQFF. The rearrangement uses TRBV11-2 and TRBJ2-1; TRBD2 is a possible D gene (6 bases). The germline V gene has CDR1 SGHAT and CDR2 FQNNGV. V lost 4 bases, J lost 9 bases, and 7 bases lay in between. The CDR3 length is 11 residues.